These T cell receptor beta chains were read from a single sample in a study of spatial heterogeneity in lung cancer. TCRdb re-called the 5' RACE reads with MiXCR, one entry per CDR3 protein. The sample contains roughly 110,000 distinct CDR3 sequences, approximately 11% of which appear only once. The specimen was PBMCs, collected at follow-up. The receptors stem from a female donor with early-stage non-small cell lung cancer. The CDR3 runs from the conserved cysteine through the conserved F or W. D genes are given only for firm matches. The size field is filled for only some rows; it gives once, few, many or a size class.

V gene: TRBV28
clone size: few
D gene: TRBD2
J gene: TRBJ2-3
CDR3 DNA: TGTGCCAGCACTTGGGGCGGGAGAGGCACAGATACGCAGTATTTT
CDR3 protein: CASTWGGRGTDTQYF

V gene: TRBV7-9
clone size: few
D gene: .
J gene: TRBJ2-5
CDR3 DNA: TGTGCCAGCGGATGGGGCCGGCAAGAGACCCAGTACTTC
CDR3 protein: CASGWGRQETQYF

V gene: TRBV11-2
clone size: .
D gene: .
J gene: TRBJ2-7
CDR3 DNA: TGTGCCAGCAGCTTAGTTAACGGGAGAGGCTACGAGCAGTACTTC
CDR3 protein: CASSLVNGRGYEQYF

V gene: TRBV7-2
clone size: .
D gene: .
J gene: TRBJ2-5
CDR3 DNA: TGTGCCAGCAGCTCGGACATGCAAGAGACCCAGTACTTC
CDR3 protein: CASSSDMQETQYF

V gene: TRBV9
clone size: few
D gene: .
J gene: TRBJ2-1
CDR3 DNA: TGTGCCAGCAGCGCAGGGGCCCGACTATCCTACAATGAGCAGTTCTTC
CDR3 protein: CASSAGARLSYNEQFF

V gene: TRBV18
clone size: .
D gene: .
J gene: TRBJ2-1
CDR3 DNA: TGTGCCAGCTCACCACCGTCCAGACTAATCGGTGAGCAGTTCTTC
CDR3 protein: CASSPPSRLIGEQFF

V gene: TRBV25-1
clone size: many
D gene: TRBD1
J gene: TRBJ1-1
CDR3 DNA: TGTGCCAGCAGTGACCTTTTGACAGGGCGGAACACTGAAGCTTTCTTT
CDR3 protein: CASSDLLTGRNTEAFF

V gene: TRBV24-1
clone size: .
D gene: TRBD1
J gene: TRBJ2-4
CDR3 DNA: TGTGCCACCAGCTCAGGGGGCTTGGCCAAAAACATTCAGTACTTC
CDR3 protein: CATSSGGLAKNIQYF

V gene: TRBV20-1
clone size: few
D gene: .
J gene: TRBJ2-4
CDR3 DNA: TGCAGTGCTAGAGGGGGAGACTCGGTAGCCAAAAACATTCAGTACTTC
CDR3 protein: CSARGGDSVAKNIQYF

V gene: TRBV5-1
clone size: .
D gene: .
J gene: TRBJ1-3
CDR3 DNA: TGCGCCAGCAGCTTGGACGGGACTAAAGAAAACACCATATATTTT
CDR3 protein: CASSLDGTKENTIYF

V gene: TRBV10-2
clone size: .
D gene: .
J gene: TRBJ2-2
CDR3 DNA: TGCGCCAGCGGGGAGGCCACCGGGGAGCTGTTTTTT
CDR3 protein: CASGEATGELFF

V gene: TRBV5-1
clone size: .
D gene: TRBD1
J gene: TRBJ1-2
CDR3 DNA: TGCGCCAGCAGCTTGGATCCCGACAGGGGGATAGGAGGCTACACCTTC
CDR3 protein: CASSLDPDRGIGGYTF

V gene: TRBV7-6
clone size: few
D gene: .
J gene: TRBJ2-3
CDR3 DNA: TGTGCCAGCAGCCCGCCGGGGACCGGCTTATTGGGAACGCAGTATTTT
CDR3 protein: CASSPPGTGLLGTQYF

V gene: TRBV27
clone size: many
D gene: TRBD2
J gene: TRBJ2-3
CDR3 DNA: TGTGCCAGCAGGAGGCGGGAGACGGTTACAGATACGCAGTATTTT
CDR3 protein: CASRRRETVTDTQYF

V gene: TRBV9
clone size: few
D gene: TRBD1
J gene: TRBJ1-1
CDR3 DNA: TGTGCCAGCAGCGGAGGGACAGGGTTTAAGAGAGCTGAAGCTTTCTTT
CDR3 protein: CASSGGTGFKRAEAFF

V gene: TRBV12-3/TRBV12-4
clone size: many
D gene: .
J gene: TRBJ2-7
CDR3 DNA: TGTGCCAGCAGAAACGGAGGGCGCGAGCAGTACTTC
CDR3 protein: CASRNGGREQYF

V gene: TRBV6-5
clone size: many
D gene: .
J gene: TRBJ2-3
CDR3 DNA: TGTGCCAGCAGTTACGGGAGGTCCACAGATACGCAGTATTTT
CDR3 protein: CASSYGRSTDTQYF

V gene: TRBV4-2
clone size: .
D gene: TRBD1
J gene: TRBJ1-3
CDR3 DNA: TGTGCCAGCAGCCGTGGACAGGGTAACTCTGGAAACACCATATATTTT
CDR3 protein: CASSRGQGNSGNTIYF

V gene: TRBV9
clone size: medium-sized
D gene: .
J gene: TRBJ1-2
CDR3 DNA: TGTGCCAGCAGCGTAGAAGTGAACAGGCCATATGGCTACACCTTC
CDR3 protein: CASSVEVNRPYGYTF

V gene: TRBV4-2
clone size: .
D gene: TRBD1
J gene: TRBJ2-2
CDR3 DNA: TGTGCCAGCAGCCAGTCCTTGGGCAGGGGGACGACCGGGGAGCTGTTTTTT
CDR3 protein: CASSQSLGRGTTGELFF

V gene: TRBV29-1
clone size: .
D gene: .
J gene: TRBJ1-2
CDR3 DNA: TGCAGCGTTGGGTCGGGGGCCGCTAGTGGCTACACCTTC
CDR3 protein: CSVGSGAASGYTF

V gene: TRBV7-3
clone size: .
D gene: .
J gene: TRBJ2-2
CDR3 DNA: TGTGCCAGCAGCTTAGCCCTCACTAGCTACCCGAACACCGGGGAGCTGTTTTTT
CDR3 protein: CASSLALTSYPNTGELFF

V gene: TRBV7-8
clone size: few
D gene: TRBD2
J gene: TRBJ2-1
CDR3 DNA: TGTGCCAGCAGTTGGAGCGGGACTTCCTACAATGAGCAGTTCTTC
CDR3 protein: CASSWSGTSYNEQFF

V gene: TRBV29-1
clone size: many
D gene: .
J gene: TRBJ1-1
CDR3 DNA: TGCAGCGTTGAAGATTCCGGGGTAATCGCTGAAGCTTTCTTT
CDR3 protein: CSVEDSGVIAEAFF

V gene: TRBV29-1
clone size: many
D gene: TRBD1
J gene: TRBJ1-1
CDR3 DNA: TGCAGCGTTGAACAGGGGGAAACTGAAGCTTTCTTT
CDR3 protein: CSVEQGETEAFF

V gene: TRBV28
clone size: .
D gene: .
J gene: TRBJ2-2
CDR3 DNA: TGTGCCAGCAGACAGGGAAGCGCGAACACCGGGGAGCTGTTTTTT
CDR3 protein: CASRQGSANTGELFF

V gene: TRBV23-1
clone size: .
D gene: TRBD1
J gene: TRBJ2-1
CDR3 DNA: TGCGCCAGCAGTCACTCCCGGGACAGATTCTCCTACAATGAGCAGTTCTTC
CDR3 protein: CASSHSRDRFSYNEQFF

V gene: TRBV7-4
clone size: .
D gene: .
J gene: TRBJ2-1
CDR3 DNA: TGTGCCAGCAGCTTATCGCAGTCCTACAATGAGCAGTTCTTC
CDR3 protein: CASSLSQSYNEQFF

V gene: TRBV6-5
clone size: many
D gene: .
J gene: TRBJ2-5
CDR3 DNA: TGTGCCAGCAGTTACAACCTTCGGTGGGGAGAGACCCAGTACTTC
CDR3 protein: CASSYNLRWGETQYF

V gene: TRBV28
clone size: few
D gene: .
J gene: TRBJ1-2
CDR3 DNA: TGTGCCAGCACCCCCCGTAACTATGGCTACACCTTC
CDR3 protein: CASTPRNYGYTF

V gene: TRBV3-1
clone size: .
D gene: .
J gene: TRBJ2-5
CDR3 DNA: TGTGCCAGCAGCCAAGCCCCAAGGAGCCAAGAGACCCAGTACTTC
CDR3 protein: CASSQAPRSQETQYF

V gene: TRBV4-1
clone size: few
D gene: .
J gene: TRBJ2-1
CDR3 DNA: TGCGCCAGCAGCCACCGGACCGGGACCACCTACAATGAGCAGTTCTTC
CDR3 protein: CASSHRTGTTYNEQFF

V gene: TRBV30
clone size: .
D gene: .
J gene: TRBJ1-6
CDR3 DNA: TGTGCCTGGAGTGTTTCCCGGACAGCCTTCGCTAATTCACCCCTCCACTTT
CDR3 protein: CAWSVSRTAFANSPLHF

V gene: TRBV28
clone size: .
D gene: .
J gene: TRBJ2-3
CDR3 DNA: TGTGCCAGCAGTCCTCTAACGCGCCCAGATACGCAGTATTTT
CDR3 protein: CASSPLTRPDTQYF

V gene: TRBV5-1
clone size: .
D gene: .
J gene: TRBJ1-1
CDR3 DNA: TGCGCCAGCAGCTTGGTGCGGGGAAGGGGTCGTGAGAACACTGAAGCTTTCTTT
CDR3 protein: CASSLVRGRGRENTEAFF

V gene: TRBV2
clone size: .
D gene: TRBD1
J gene: TRBJ1-1
CDR3 DNA: TGTGCCAGCAGAAACAGGGGGCTTGACACTGAAGCTTTCTTT
CDR3 protein: CASRNRGLDTEAFF

V gene: TRBV28
clone size: few
D gene: .
J gene: TRBJ1-4
CDR3 DNA: TGTGCCAGCAGTCCCCAGGGGTCTGGTAATGAAAAACTGTTTTTT
CDR3 protein: CASSPQGSGNEKLFF

V gene: TRBV20-1
clone size: few
D gene: .
J gene: TRBJ2-1
CDR3 DNA: TGCAGTGCTAGAGAGGACAGAAAAGGATATGAGCAGTTCTTC
CDR3 protein: CSAREDRKGYEQFF

V gene: TRBV6-2/TRBV6-3
clone size: few
D gene: TRBD1
J gene: TRBJ1-1
CDR3 DNA: TGTGCCAGCAGTTATGACAGGGATCTTGAAGCTTTCTTT
CDR3 protein: CASSYDRDLEAFF

V gene: TRBV28
clone size: few
D gene: TRBD1
J gene: TRBJ1-2
CDR3 DNA: TGTGCCAGCAGCCGACATCCCGAAGGACAGGGGTTTGGCTACACCTTC
CDR3 protein: CASSRHPEGQGFGYTF

V gene: TRBV28
clone size: few
D gene: TRBD2
J gene: TRBJ2-2
CDR3 DNA: TGTGCCAGCAGCTTAAAGAGTCTAGCGGGAGGGCAGCGCACCGGGGAGCTGTTTTTT
CDR3 protein: CASSLKSLAGGQRTGELFF

V gene: TRBV28
clone size: many
D gene: TRBD2
J gene: TRBJ2-1
CDR3 DNA: TGTGCCAGCAGGGCCGGGACTAGCGGTTACAATGAGCAGTTCTTC
CDR3 protein: CASRAGTSGYNEQFF

V gene: TRBV5-4
clone size: .
D gene: TRBD2
J gene: TRBJ2-2
CDR3 DNA: TGTGCCAGCAAACTAGCGGGAGTAACCGGGGAGCTGTTTTTT
CDR3 protein: CASKLAGVTGELFF

V gene: TRBV7-8
clone size: many
D gene: TRBD1
J gene: TRBJ2-4
CDR3 DNA: TGTGCCAGCAGCATGCTGGGACAGGGGAAAAACATTCAGTACTTC
CDR3 protein: CASSMLGQGKNIQYF

V gene: TRBV11-1
clone size: few
D gene: TRBD1
J gene: TRBJ2-2
CDR3 DNA: TGTGCCAGCAGCTTCGGACAGGGGGCTAACGGGGAGCTGTTTTTT
CDR3 protein: CASSFGQGANGELFF

V gene: TRBV20-1
clone size: .
D gene: TRBD1
J gene: TRBJ1-4
CDR3 DNA: TGCAGTGCTAGGACGCCAGGGGGGCGCCTAGGCGAAAAACTGTTTTTT
CDR3 protein: CSARTPGGRLGEKLFF

V gene: TRBV7-9
clone size: few
D gene: .
J gene: TRBJ1-5
CDR3 DNA: TGTGCCAGCAGCACCGGGACAAACCCGACCGAGGGCAATCAGCCCCAGCATTTT
CDR3 protein: CASSTGTNPTEGNQPQHF

V gene: TRBV3-1
clone size: few
D gene: TRBD2
J gene: TRBJ2-1
CDR3 DNA: TGTGCCAGCAGCCAAGCTAGCGGGAGCTCCGCCAATGGTGAGCAGTTCTTC
CDR3 protein: CASSQASGSSANGEQFF

V gene: TRBV28
clone size: few
D gene: .
J gene: TRBJ2-3
CDR3 DNA: TGTGCCAGCAGTTTTTTAGCGCCTACGTCAGATACGCAGTATTTT
CDR3 protein: CASSFLAPTSDTQYF

V gene: TRBV20-1
clone size: .
D gene: .
J gene: TRBJ2-3
CDR3 DNA: TGCAGTGCTAGACCCCTGACAGGTCGGGCGGATACGCAGTATTTT
CDR3 protein: CSARPLTGRADTQYF

V gene: TRBV6-1
clone size: .
D gene: .
J gene: TRBJ1-1
CDR3 DNA: TGTGCCACCCGGACTCTGGAAGCTTTCTTT
CDR3 protein: CATRTLEAFF

V gene: TRBV6-1
clone size: few
D gene: TRBD1
J gene: TRBJ1-2
CDR3 DNA: TGTGCCAGCAGTGCCGGGACAGGGAACTTAGCTAACTATGGCTACACCTTC
CDR3 protein: CASSAGTGNLANYGYTF